This T cell receptor beta chain was captured in a study of CD8 T cells in ankylosing spondylitis. With respect to this clonotype: The antigen remains undetermined.

Regarding the study as a whole: Reportedly, matched ankylosing spondylitis synovial fluid was significantly enriched for disease-linked clones.

Trimming took off 1 base at V and 3 bases at J, with 13 bases between the two ends. The CDR3 has 15 amino acids. For TCR beta, libraries came from quantitative 5'-RACE with molecular barcodes. TCRdb re-derived calls from the 5' RACE reads in MiXCR, one entry per CDR3 protein. Among about 120,000 distinct CDR3 sequences listed, approximately 15% were seen once. The clonotype originates from a female donor with ankylosing spondylitis or in good health (not recorded which). The rearrangement links TRBV12-3 or TRBV12-4 to TRBJ2-7; TRBD1 is a possible D gene (6 bases). Sequences were obtained from blood, either unsorted or a sorted T cell fraction (not recorded which). The CDR3 loop reads CASSLEGTSHYEQYF. The CDR3 DNA is TGTGCCAGCAGTTTAGAGGGGACATCCCACTACGAGCAGTACTTC.